The source of this T cell receptor (beta chain) is a study of T cells after posttransplantation cyclophosphamide. Profiled with immunoSEQ multiplex PCR; TCRdb holds only in-frame clones, not every one. The sample lists some 4,100 clones, none appearing once, the ten largest making up over 10%. The CDR3 runs 15 residues. Per the germline V gene, CDR1 is SGHRS and CDR2 is YFSETQ. Trimming left V 4 bases short and J 8 bases short, with 20 bases between. This clone was recorded at least ten times. What it binds is unknown. Regarding the study as a whole: Recipient CMV seropositivity and CMV reactivation strongly tracked TRB clonality. Tissue-infiltrating T cells from skin or gut overlapped little with blood T cells. Later blood repertoires were often dominated by clones from the donor CD8+ memory compartment.

Cyclophosphamide on days +3 and +4 followed busulfan-fludarabine conditioning and a marrow graft. The receptor comes from a female patient between 18 and 30 years old who received an allogeneic stem cell transplant from an unrelated donor, was CMV-positive, and had acute GVHD only. Some T cells may be graft donor cells. Sample: PBMCs, taken after allogeneic stem cell transplant with posttransplant cyclophosphamide. The V call is TRBV5-1, the J call TRBJ2-3; D is perhaps TRBD2 (7 bases). The CDR3 loop reads CASSPDGGLGGTQYF. CDR3 DNA sequence: TGCGCCAGCAGCCCGGACGGGGGGCTTGGGGGTACGCAGTATTTT.